The T cell receptor (beta chain) under discussion was sequenced for a study of human T cells and chemical hapten exposure. On the study more broadly: Epicutaneous patch tests delivered 0.01% DPC to the upper back, with evaluation at 6 days.

Study-wide points: The study found that PT1 expanded TCR counts correlated positively with patch test score. Clustering by CDR3 similarity yielded significantly more large clusters from expanded TCRs than controls.

Stated time point: patch test 1, 2 weeks after DPC sensitization. As to treatment: therapeutic diphenylcyclopropenone sensitization with weekly scalp DPC. From whole blood left unfractionated, total RNA was extracted. The CDR3 sequence is 14 residues long. The germline CDR1 and CDR2 sequences are SGHAT and FQNNGV. MiXCR was run by TCRdb on the RACE reads, yielding one entry per CDR3 protein. This table has 50,000 or so distinct CDR3 sequences, 9.5% to 12% appearing once. Only one count was recorded for this clonotype. Its target is unknown. One junction end does not reproduce the germline sequence, and a read error may be involved.

The sequencing used whole blood, collected in connection with sensitization to the hapten diphenylcyclopropenone (DPC). The TCR was taken from a woman in her thirties or forties with alopecia areata. Some clones in this sample may be carry-over from other donors' samples. The chain combines TRBV11-2 with TRBJ2-4; D gene ambiguous. The CDR3 loop is CASSPPAARNIQYF. The CDR3 bases are TGTGCCAGCAGCCCCCCCGCAGCCAGAAACATTCAGTACTTC.